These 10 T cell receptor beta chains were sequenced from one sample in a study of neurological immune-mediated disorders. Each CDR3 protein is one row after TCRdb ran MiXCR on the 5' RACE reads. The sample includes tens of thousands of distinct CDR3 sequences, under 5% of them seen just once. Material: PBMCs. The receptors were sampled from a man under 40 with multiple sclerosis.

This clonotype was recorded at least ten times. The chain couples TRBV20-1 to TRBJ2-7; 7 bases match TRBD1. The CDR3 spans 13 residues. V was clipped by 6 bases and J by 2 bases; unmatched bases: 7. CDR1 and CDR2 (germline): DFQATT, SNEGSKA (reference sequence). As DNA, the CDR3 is TGCAGTGCGACGACAGGGCAGACCTACGAGCAGTACTTC. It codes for CSATTGQTYEQYF.

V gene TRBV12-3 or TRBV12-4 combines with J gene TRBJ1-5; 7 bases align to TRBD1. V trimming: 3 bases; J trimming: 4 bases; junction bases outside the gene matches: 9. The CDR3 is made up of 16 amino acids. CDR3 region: CASSFEGAGSNQPQHF. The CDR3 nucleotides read TGTGCCAGCAGTTTTGAGGGGGCCGGGAGTAATCAGCCCCAGCATTTT.

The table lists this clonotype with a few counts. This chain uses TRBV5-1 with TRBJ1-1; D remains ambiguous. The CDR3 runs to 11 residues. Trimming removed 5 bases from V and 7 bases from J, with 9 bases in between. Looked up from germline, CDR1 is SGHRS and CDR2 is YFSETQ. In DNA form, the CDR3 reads TGCGCCAGCAGGGAAGCCAGTGAAGCTTTCTTT. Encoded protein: CASREASEAFF.

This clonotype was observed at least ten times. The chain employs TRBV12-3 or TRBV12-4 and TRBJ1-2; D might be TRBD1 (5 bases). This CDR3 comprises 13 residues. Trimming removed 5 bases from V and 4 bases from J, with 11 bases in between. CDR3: CASSPDSGYGYTF. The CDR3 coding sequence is TGTGCCAGCAGTCCCGACAGTGGCTATGGCTACACCTTC.

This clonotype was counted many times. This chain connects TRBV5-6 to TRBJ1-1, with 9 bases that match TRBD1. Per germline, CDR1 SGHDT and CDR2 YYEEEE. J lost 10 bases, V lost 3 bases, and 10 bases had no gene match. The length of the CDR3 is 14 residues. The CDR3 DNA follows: TGTGCCAGCAGCTCAGGACAGGGGAAAATTATAGCTTTCTTT. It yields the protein CASSSGQGKIIAFF.

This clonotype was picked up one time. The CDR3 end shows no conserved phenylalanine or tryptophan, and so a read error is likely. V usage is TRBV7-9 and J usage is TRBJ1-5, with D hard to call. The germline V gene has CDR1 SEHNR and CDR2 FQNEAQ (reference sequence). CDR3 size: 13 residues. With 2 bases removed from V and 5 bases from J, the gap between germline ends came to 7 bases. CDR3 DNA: TGTGCCAGCAGCTTAAGCAAGGATCAGCCCCAGCATAAT. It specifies CASSLSKDQPQHN.

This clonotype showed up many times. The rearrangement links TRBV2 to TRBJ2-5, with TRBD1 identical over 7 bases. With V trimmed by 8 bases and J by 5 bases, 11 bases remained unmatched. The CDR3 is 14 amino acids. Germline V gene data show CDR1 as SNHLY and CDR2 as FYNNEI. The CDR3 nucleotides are TGTGCCAGCCAACGGGACAGAGCCGTGGAGACCCAGTACTTC. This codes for CASQRDRAVETQYF.

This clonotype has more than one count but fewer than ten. The DNA of the CDR3 is TGCAGTGCTACTGACAGGGGAGCTTTCTTT. This gives the protein CSATDRGAFF. The chain has TRBV20-1 and TRBJ1-1, with 8 bases aligning to TRBD1. The CDR3 runs to 10 residues. The junction had 2 bases not matched to a gene; V was cut back by 4 bases and J by 10 bases. The germline gives CDR1 DFQATT, CDR2 SNEGSKA (reference sequence).

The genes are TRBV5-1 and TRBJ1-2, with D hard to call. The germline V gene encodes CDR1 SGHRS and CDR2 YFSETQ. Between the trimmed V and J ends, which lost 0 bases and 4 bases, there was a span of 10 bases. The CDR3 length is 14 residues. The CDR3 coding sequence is TGCGCCAGCAGCTTGGGTACGGAGGCCTATGGCTACACCTTC. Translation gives CASSLGTEAYGYTF.

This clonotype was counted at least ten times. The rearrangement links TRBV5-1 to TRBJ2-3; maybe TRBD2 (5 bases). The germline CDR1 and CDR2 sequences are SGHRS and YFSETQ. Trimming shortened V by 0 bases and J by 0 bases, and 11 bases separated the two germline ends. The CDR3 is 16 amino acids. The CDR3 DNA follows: TGCGCCAGCAGCTTGGGAGCGGTTACTAGCACAGATACGCAGTATTTT. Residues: CASSLGAVTSTDTQYF.